This T cell receptor (beta chain) stems from a study of cytomegalovirus exposure and HLA in healthy donors. This clone was picked up one time. This CDR3 is built from 12 residues. Germline CDR1 SEHNR, CDR2 FQNEAQ (reference sequence). With 7 bases removed from V and 3 bases from J, the gap between germline ends came to 10 bases. The data were produced by immunoSEQ multiplex PCR, yet TCRdb's version contains in-frame clones alone and is incomplete. The repertoire includes about 160,000 clones, 85% of them detected once, and 2% to 2.5% sits in the top ten. The clonotype was recovered from a young man in good health and CMV-seropositive. Sequencing was carried out using PBMCs. This chain links TRBV7-9 with TRBJ2-7; D unclear. The CDR3 is CASISVGYEQYF. The CDR3 DNA sequence: TGTGCCAGCATAAGCGTGGGCTACGAGCAGTACTTC.